These 20 T cell receptor beta chains came from one sample sequenced in a study of control samples from healthy donors and cancer patients. The protocol was immunoSEQ multiplex PCR, while the TCRdb copy is restricted to in-frame clones and leaves out a portion. The sample comprises around 150,000 clones, 90% to 95% of which are singletons, and about 9.3% rests with the top ten. The sample comprised blood. These receptors were obtained from a woman between 40 and 55 years old in good health.

The rearrangement joins TRBV18 to TRBJ1-2, with 10 bases aligning to TRBD1. The germline V gene has CDR1 KGHSH and CDR2 LQKENI. V was pared by 3 bases and J by 3 bases, with 10 bases of the junction left unmatched. The length of the CDR3 is 17 residues. CDR3 DNA sequence: TGTGCCAGCTCACCCCCCCGGGACAGGGGAAATGACTATGGCTACACCTTC. It encodes CASSPPRDRGNDYGYTF. The full variable domain, with the rest looked up from reference TRBV18 and TRBJ1-2, is NAGVMQNPRHLVRRRGQEARLRCSPMKGHSHVYWYRQLPEEGLKFMVYLQKENIIDESGMPKERFSAEFPKEGPSILRIQQVVRGDSAAYFCASSPPRDRGNDYGYTFGSGTRLTVV.

The V call is TRBV11-1, the J call TRBJ1-1; 7 nucleotides match TRBD1. The CDR3 loop spans 14 amino acids. CDR1 is SGHAT and CDR2 is FQDESV in the germline V gene (reference sequence). V shed 5 bases, J shed 1 base, and the junction held 4 bases outside the gene matches. In nucleotides, the CDR3 is TGTGCCAGCAGCCTGACAGGGCGGAACACTGAAGCTTTCTTT. This gives the protein CASSLTGRNTEAFF.

The chain couples TRBV5-4 to TRBJ2-2, with a tentative D call TRBD1 (6 bases). Germline V gene data show CDR1 as SGHNT and CDR2 as YYREEE (reference sequence). With 1 base removed from V and 4 bases from J, the gap between germline ends came to 14 bases. CDR3 size: 16 residues. The CDR3 here is CASSLSRSGATGELFF. In DNA form, the CDR3 reads TGTGCCAGCAGCTTGAGTCGGTCAGGGGCCACCGGGGAGCTGTTTTTT.

In regard to this clone: The germline gene is not matched at one end of the junction; a read error may be the cause. This chain connects TRBV2 to TRBJ1-1; D perhaps matches TRBD1 (6 bases). Germline assignment: CDR1 SNHLY and CDR2 FYNNEI. CDR3 size: 14 residues. The CDR3 DNA is TGTGCCAGCAGGGAAGGGGGGGGCAACACTGAAGCTTTCTTT. Translating gives CASREGGGNTEAFF.

This chain uses TRBV6-2 or TRBV6-3 with TRBJ1-5, with D possibly TRBD1 on 5 matching bases. With 2 bases removed from V and 6 bases from J, the gap between germline ends came to 20 bases. Germline values: CDR1 MNHEY, CDR2 SVGEGT. The CDR3 consists of 17 residues. CDR3 in DNA: TGTGCCAGCAGTTACGGTTCGGCTGGGGGGTATTTTCAGCCCCAGCATTTT. It is translated as CASSYGSAGGYFQPQHF.

The chain recombines TRBV27 with TRBJ1-6, with 9 positions matching TRBD1. From germline, CDR1 is MNHEY and CDR2 SMNVEV (reference sequence). The CDR3 has 12 amino acids. V shed 9 bases, J shed 17 bases, and the junction held 11 bases outside the gene matches. CDR3 sequence reads: CASRQGGNRFHF. DNA of the CDR3: TGTGCCAGTCGACAGGGGGGGAACCGGTTCCACTTT.

In its sample, this clone was seen once. The CDR3 bases are TGTGCCAGCAGTTCCAGGGGCTCCTATAATTCACCCCTCCACTTT. As protein: CASSSRGSYNSPLHF. The chain is built from TRBV3-1 (or the pseudogene TRBV3-2) and TRBJ1-6; weak D call: TRBD1 (6 bases). This CDR3 is 15 amino acids long. V was pared by 6 bases and J by 0 bases, with 9 bases between. CDR1 LGHDT and CDR2 YNNKEL come from the germline V gene (reference sequence).

This chain joins TRBV27 and TRBJ2-1; 11 nucleotides match TRBD2. V trimming: 3 bases; J trimming: 7 bases; junction bases outside the gene matches: 5. The CDR3 spans 15 residues. The germline V gene encodes CDR1 MNHEY and CDR2 SMNVEV (reference sequence). The CDR3 bases are TGTGCCAGCAGTTTTAGCGGGGGGGCCAGTAATGAGCAGTTCTTC. Encoded protein: CASSFSGGASNEQFF.

This clone was counted at least ten times. The identical CDR3 is also encoded by other nucleotide sequences in the sample. The rearrangement uses TRBV7-2 and TRBJ1-5, with unresolved D. V lost 3 bases and J 4 bases, leaving 7 bases between the germline ends. The germline V gene has CDR1 SGHTA and CDR2 FQGNSA. The CDR3 contains 13 residues. CDR3 in DNA: TGTGCCAGCAGCTTGGACGTTAATCAGCCCCAGCATTTT. It yields the protein CASSLDVNQPQHF.

The V gene is TRBV3-1 (or the pseudogene TRBV3-2), the J gene TRBJ1-5, with no clear D. CDR3 length equals 14 residues. The germline V gene encodes CDR1 LGHDT and CDR2 YNNKEL (reference sequence). The V end lost 0 bases, the J end lost 2 bases, and 5 bases lay between the germline ends. CDR3 coding DNA: TGTGCCAGCAGCCAAGAGTGGGGCAATCAGCCCCAGCATTTT. It yields the protein CASSQEWGNQPQHF.

CDR3 bases: TGTGCCAGCAGTAAGGGACAGGGAAACTCACCCCTCCACTTT. Encoded protein: CASSKGQGNSPLHF. The chain carries TRBV27 and TRBJ1-6, with TRBD1 matching over 9 bases. V was pared by 5 bases and J by 10 bases, with 6 bases of the junction left unmatched. The CDR3 is 14 residues long. In germline, CDR1 is MNHEY, CDR2 SMNVEV (reference sequence).

The chain couples TRBV19 to TRBJ2-7, with D perhaps TRBD1 (5 bases). CDR1 is LNHDA, CDR2 SQIVND, per germline (reference sequence). This CDR3 spans 14 amino acids. Trimming cost V 1 base and J 6 bases, with 13 bases left between them. The CDR3 coding sequence is TGTGCCAGTAGTATAGTGGGGCCGAGTTCCGAGCAGTACTTC. It translates to CASSIVGPSSEQYF.

This chain uses TRBV11-2 with TRBJ2-5, with D perhaps TRBD1 or TRBD2 (5 bases each). V lost 4 bases, J lost 4 bases, and 13 bases lay in between. Germline assignment: CDR1 SGHAT and CDR2 FQNNGV. The CDR3 sequence is 14 residues long. DNA for the CDR3: TGTGCCAGCAGCTCGGGACCCTGGGGAGAGACCCAGTACTTC. It is translated as CASSSGPWGETQYF.

The chain is built from TRBV10-3 and TRBJ1-1; possibly TRBD1 for D (5 bases). CDR1 is ENHRY, CDR2 SYGVKD, per germline. The length of the CDR3 is 13 residues. V shed 3 bases and J shed 7 bases, with 12 bases lying between them. The CDR3 spells CAISDRTPGEAFF. CDR3 sequence (DNA): TGTGCCATCAGTGATCGGACACCCGGTGAAGCTTTCTTT.

J is TRBJ1-1 and V is TRBV5-1, with D unclear. The CDR3 has 14 amino acids. Germline V gene lookup returns CDR1 SGHRS and CDR2 YFSETQ. Trimming cost V 0 bases and J 0 bases, with 6 bases left between them. The CDR3 loop reads CASSLASMNTEAFF. Here the CDR3 DNA reads TGCGCCAGCAGCTTGGCCAGCATGAACACTGAAGCTTTCTTT.

The J gene is TRBJ2-1, the V gene TRBV11-2; TRBD2 matches 10 bases. Germline V gene data show CDR1 as SGHAT and CDR2 as FQNNGV. CDR3 length: 15 amino acids. With 2 bases clipped from V and 10 bases from J, the junction kept 8 bases outside the gene matches. Here the CDR3 reads CASSLSGLAGVEQFF. The DNA of the CDR3 is TGTGCCAGCAGCTTAAGCGGCCTAGCGGGAGTCGAGCAGTTCTTC.

The V and J genes are TRBV9 and TRBJ1-1; D is unresolved. This CDR3 is built from 14 residues. Germline V gene sequence: CDR1 SGDLS, CDR2 YYNGEE. V shed 0 bases and J shed 1 base, with 7 bases lying between them. The DNA for the CDR3 is TGTGCCAGCAGCGTAGCATCTGCGAACACTGAAGCTTTCTTT. Amino acid sequence: CASSVASANTEAFF.

The rearrangement joins TRBV29-1 to TRBJ2-7; 11 bases line up with TRBD2. With V trimmed by 2 bases and J by 3 bases, 6 bases remained unmatched. Germline loops: CDR1 SQVTM, CDR2 ANQGSEA. This CDR3 comprises 15 residues. The CDR3 nucleotides read TGCAGCGTTGAAAAGGGTAGCGGGGGGGGCTACGAGCAGTACTTC. This sequence encodes CSVEKGSGGGYEQYF.

The rearrangement joins TRBV5-4 to TRBJ1-1, with D uncertain. Per the germline V gene, CDR1 is SGHNT and CDR2 is YYREEE (reference sequence). This CDR3 region has 13 residues. Trimming took 4 bases from V and 4 from J, leaving 11 bases between them. The chain's CDR3 is CASSRLTGTEAFF. CDR3 DNA sequence: TGTGCCAGCAGCCGACTGACGGGCACTGAAGCTTTCTTT.

On this clone: Distinct nucleotide sequences in the sample also encode this CDR3. The rearrangement links TRBV7-9 to TRBJ1-2, with a possible D match to TRBD1 (5 bases). The CDR3 runs 14 residues. V dropped 1 base and J dropped 4 bases, with 10 bases sitting between them. Germline assignment: CDR1 SEHNR and CDR2 FQNEAQ (reference sequence). The CDR3 DNA reads as TGTGCCAGCAGCTTAGTGGGGGGGGGCTATGGCTACACCTTC. Translated: CASSLVGGGYGYTF.